This TCR beta chain was recorded in a study of blood T cells in healthy people across ages. Findings and caveats of the study: Age advanced and TCR beta diversity per million T cells fell, roughly linearly.

Together with a sample-barcoded 5' primer, a J-beta primer mix was included in a second PCR lasting roughly 6 to 12 cycles. TCRdb called the 5' RACE reads again in MiXCR, with one record for every CDR3 protein. The sample records over 1,300,000 distinct CDR3 sequences, roughly 59% being singletons. Note on this clonotype: Its antigen is currently unknown.

The germline gives CDR1 SGDLS, CDR2 YYNGEE. J gave up 2 bases and V 1 base, and 7 bases lay outside the gene matches. The CDR3 loop spans 18 amino acids. Sequencing was performed on blood. This chain uses TRBV9 with TRBJ2-3, with TRBD2 matching over 13 bases. This TCR came from a man younger than 35 in good health. The CDR3 nucleotides are TGTGCCAGCAGCGTAAGCAGGGGACTAGCGGGGTCCACAGATACGCAGTATTTT. Translation gives CASSVSRGLAGSTDTQYF.